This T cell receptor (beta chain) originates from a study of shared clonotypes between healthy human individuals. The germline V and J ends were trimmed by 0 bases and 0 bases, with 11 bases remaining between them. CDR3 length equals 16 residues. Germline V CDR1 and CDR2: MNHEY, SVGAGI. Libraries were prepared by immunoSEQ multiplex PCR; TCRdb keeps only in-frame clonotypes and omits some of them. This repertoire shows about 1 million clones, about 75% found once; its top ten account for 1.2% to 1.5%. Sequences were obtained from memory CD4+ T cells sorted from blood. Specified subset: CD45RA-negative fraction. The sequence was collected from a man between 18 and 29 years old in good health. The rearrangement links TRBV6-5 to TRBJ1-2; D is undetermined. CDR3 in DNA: TGTGCCAGCAGTTACTCTCCGGCAGCATCTAACTATGGCTACACCTTC. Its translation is CASSYSPAASNYGYTF.